The 23 T cell receptor beta chains below were found in one sample sequenced in a study of blood T cell repertoires in COVID-19. Clones were sequenced by immunoSEQ multiplex PCR, and TCRdb holds only the in-frame ones, with some missing. The sample consists of 200,000 to 250,000 clones, approximately 88% of them appearing once. The specimen was peripheral blood. The receptor set was obtained from a woman between 25 and 40 years old with COVID-19, enrolled during active disease.

J is TRBJ2-1 and V is TRBV10-3; 13 bases line up with TRBD2. This CDR3 is built from 17 residues. CDR1 is ENHRY and CDR2 is SYGVKD in the germline V gene. V lost 5 bases and J lost 3; bases outside the gene matches: 7. CDR3 amino acids: CAISFSGTSGVYNEQFF. CDR3 in DNA: TGTGCCATCAGTTTTTCCGGGACTAGCGGGGTCTACAATGAGCAGTTCTTC.

The CDR3 DNA is TGTGCCAGCAGCCAAGATCCGTCGAACACCGGGGAGCTGTTTTTT. It is translated as CASSQDPSNTGELFF. The chain recombines TRBV3-1 (or the pseudogene TRBV3-2) with TRBJ2-2; D remains ambiguous. The CDR3 loop spans 15 amino acids. V was shortened by 0 bases and J by 0 bases, with 5 bases between the two germline ends. Germline V CDR1 and CDR2: LGHDT, YNNKEL (reference sequence).

V usage is TRBV20-1 and J usage is TRBJ1-2; no clear D. Per germline, CDR1 DFQATT and CDR2 SNEGSKA (reference sequence). The V end was cut by 5 bases, the J end by 4 bases, with 5 bases between. The CDR3 is made up of 10 amino acids. The CDR3 DNA sequence: TGCAGTGCTTGGCTCTATGGCTACACCTTC. Translating it yields CSAWLYGYTF.

This sequence joins TRBV10-3 and TRBJ1-2, with TRBD1 matching over 10 bases. Looked up from germline, CDR1 is ENHRY and CDR2 is SYGVKD. V was clipped by 3 bases and J by 3 bases; unmatched bases: 7. CDR3 length: 16 residues. The CDR3 nucleotides are TGTGCCATCAGTGAACTCGGGACAGGGGAGGACTATGGCTACACCTTC. Translating gives CAISELGTGEDYGYTF.

This rearrangement joins TRBV6-5 to TRBJ2-3, with unresolved D. The germline gives CDR1 MNHEY, CDR2 SVGAGI. V lost 5 bases and J 4 bases, leaving 10 bases between the germline ends. This CDR3 has 13 amino acids. This chain's CDR3 is CASSPLYADTQYF. CDR3 coding DNA: TGTGCCAGCAGTCCCCTTTATGCAGATACGCAGTATTTT.

The chain has TRBV5-1 and TRBJ1-2; no definite D call. CDR3 length: 13 amino acids. Trimming took off 0 bases at V and 6 bases at J, with 9 bases between the two ends. Germline CDR1 and CDR2: SGHRS and YFSETQ. This CDR3 is CASSLATRDGYTF. The CDR3 coding sequence is TGCGCCAGCAGCTTGGCCACGCGGGATGGCTACACCTTC.

V usage is TRBV10-3 and J usage is TRBJ1-3, with TRBD1 identical over 9 bases. J lost 3 bases, V lost 2 bases, and 2 bases had no gene match. The CDR3 contains 15 residues. The germline V gene encodes CDR1 ENHRY and CDR2 SYGVKD. The CDR3, as DNA: TGTGCCATCAGTGAGGGACAGGGGTTTGGAAACACCATATATTTT. Amino acids: CAISEGQGFGNTIYF.

The chain carries TRBV14 and TRBJ2-1, with 9 positions matching TRBD2. The CDR3 is 18 residues long. The germline V gene has CDR1 SGHDN and CDR2 FVKESK. Trimming removed 1 base from V and 6 bases from J; junction bases left unmatched: 13. CDR3 sequence (DNA): TGTGCCAGCAGCCAAGGCCTTAGCGGGAGCGGGTTGAGCAATGAGCAGTTCTTC. This gives the protein CASSQGLSGSGLSNEQFF.

The CDR3 reads CASSLAGSYNEQFF. The CDR3 DNA is TGTGCCAGTAGCCTAGCGGGTTCCTACAATGAGCAGTTCTTC. The rearrangement links TRBV19 to TRBJ2-1, with 8 nucleotides matching TRBD2. Germline CDR1 reads LNHDA; CDR2 reads SQIVND (reference sequence). J gave up 1 base and V 6 bases, and 2 bases lay outside the gene matches. The CDR3 runs to 14 residues.

The V call is TRBV11-2, the J call TRBJ2-3; 13 positions match TRBD2. The ends lost 5 bases at V and 2 bases at J; junction bases unmatched: 13. CDR1 and CDR2 (germline): SGHAT, FQNNGV. The CDR3 has 19 amino acids. Here the CDR3 DNA reads TGTGCCAGCAGCCACTACTTAAGGACTAGCGGGAGAGACACAGATACGCAGTATTTT. Translation gives CASSHYLRTSGRDTDTQYF.

Turning to this clone: Additional DNA sequences in this sample encode the identical CDR3. J is TRBJ1-2 and V is TRBV4-3; 9 bases agree with TRBD1. Germline trimming cut 3 bases from V and 4 bases from J; bases unmatched to any gene: 3. This CDR3 region has 14 residues. Germline V gene sequence: CDR1 LGHNA, CDR2 YSLEER. CDR3 protein: CASSHTGGTYGYTF. The CDR3 nucleotides read TGCGCCAGCAGCCATACAGGGGGCACCTATGGCTACACCTTC.

The table lists this clone with a count of one. The chain joins TRBV6-2 or TRBV6-3 to TRBJ2-4, with D unclear. There are 13 residues in the CDR3. Germline CDR1 reads MNHEY; CDR2 reads SVGEGT. Trimming shortened V by 0 bases and J by 8 bases, and 8 bases separated the two germline ends. DNA for the CDR3: TGTGCCAGCAGTTACTCACAGTTTCACATTCAGTACTTC. The encoded protein is CASSYSQFHIQYF.

The gene calls are TRBV15 and TRBJ2-3; 9 bases align to TRBD2. The CDR3 has 17 amino acids. Trimming at V came to 1 base and at J to 2 bases, leaving 7 bases not matched to a gene. CDR1 and CDR2 (germline): LNHNV, YYDKDF (reference sequence). This CDR3 reads CATSRVVAGGPTDTQYF. CDR3 DNA: TGTGCCACCAGCAGAGTCGTCGCGGGAGGGCCCACAGATACGCAGTATTTT. The variable domain in full, with the rest retrieved from reference TRBV15 and TRBJ2-3, is DAMVIQNPRYQVTQFGKPVTLSCSQTLNHNVMYWYQQKSSQAPKLLFHYYDKDFNNEADTPDNFQSRRPNTSFCFLDIRSPGLGDTAMYLCATSRVVAGGPTDTQYFGPGTRLTVL.

CDR3 in DNA: TGTGCCAGCAGCCAAGAAGGAGGGTTCAGTAATGAAAAACTGTTTTTT. Encoded protein: CASSQEGGFSNEKLFF. The chain has TRBV4-2 and TRBJ1-4; no definite D call. This CDR3 region has 16 residues. V was pared by 0 bases and J by 4 bases, with 12 bases between. Germline V gene sequence: CDR1 LGHNA, CDR2 YNFKEQ.

CDR3 nucleotide sequence: TGTGCCAGCAGCCGATTCGGGACTGCGACACAGTTCTTC. Translation gives CASSRFGTATQFF. This chain links TRBV3-1 (or the pseudogene TRBV3-2) with TRBJ2-1, with D perhaps TRBD2 (6 bases). The germline V gene encodes CDR1 LGHDT and CDR2 YNNKEL (reference sequence). The CDR3 contains 13 residues. Trimming removed 4 bases at V and 13 bases at J, with 17 bases between.

The chain couples TRBV19 to TRBJ2-3, with 8 positions matching TRBD1. Germline V gene lookup returns CDR1 LNHDA and CDR2 SQIVND (reference sequence). CDR3 length: 15 amino acids. V was pared by 5 bases and J by 2 bases, with 6 bases of the junction left unmatched. CDR3 nucleotides: TGTGCCAGTAGTCCACGACAGGGGTACACAGATACGCAGTATTTT. This codes for CASSPRQGYTDTQYF. Full variable domain (rest looked up from reference TRBV19 and TRBJ2-3): DGGITQSPKYLFRKEGQNVTLSCEQNLNHDAMYWYRQDPGQGLRLIYYSQIVNDFQKGDIAEGYSVSREKKESFPLTVTSAQKNPTAFYLCASSPRQGYTDTQYFGPGTRLTVL.

The CDR3 DNA reads as TGCGCCAGCAGCCAAGATGGGGAGGCCTACGAGCAGTACGTC. This sequence encodes CASSQDGEAYEQYV. The V and J genes are TRBV4-1 and TRBJ2-7, with TRBD2 as a possible D gene (6 bases). This CDR3 has 14 residues. Germline CDR1 is MGHRA and CDR2 is YSYEKL. Trimming removed 0 bases at V and 2 bases at J, with 8 bases between.

The CDR3 DNA reads as TGCGCCAGCAGCTTGCGGCGGGACCGAAGTTCAAGCTCCTACAATGAGCAGTTCTTC. Encoded protein: CASSLRRDRSSSSYNEQFF. The chain carries TRBV5-1 and TRBJ2-1; weak D call: TRBD2 (6 bases). Between the trimmed V and J ends, which lost 1 base and 0 bases, there was a span of 20 bases. Germline V gene data show CDR1 as SGHRS and CDR2 as YFSETQ. The CDR3 sequence is 19 residues long. The whole variable domain, filled in from reference TRBV5-1 and TRBJ2-1, reads KAGVTQTPRYLIKTRGQQVTLSCSPISGHRSVSWYQQTPGQGLQFLFEYFSETQRNKGNFPGRFSGRQFSNSRSEMNVSTLELGDSALYLCASSLRRDRSSSSYNEQFFGPGTRLTVL.

This chain joins TRBV7-2 and TRBJ2-7; 11 positions agree with TRBD2. The junction had 5 bases not matched to a gene; V was cut back by 5 bases and J by 2 bases. This CDR3 is built from 15 residues. Germline CDR1 and CDR2: SGHTA and FQGNSA. CDR3 residues: CASSVTSGGAYEQYF. CDR3 nucleotide sequence: TGTGCCAGCAGCGTAACTAGCGGGGGTGCCTACGAGCAGTACTTC.

The chain couples TRBV7-8 to TRBJ2-2; tentative D call: TRBD1 (5 bases). CDR1 and CDR2 (germline): SGHVS, FQNEAQ. V was shortened by 5 bases and J by 7 bases, with 20 bases between the two germline ends. The CDR3 has 16 residues. Here the CDR3 reads CASSLLGLNEDGELFF. DNA of the CDR3: TGTGCCAGCAGCCTACTGGGGCTCAACGAGGACGGGGAGCTGTTTTTT.

The chain links TRBV7-8 to TRBJ2-3; TRBD1 matches at 7 bases. The V and J ends lost 5 bases and 2 bases, in that order; junction bases with no gene match: 13. The CDR3 is made up of 17 amino acids. The V gene's germline CDR1 is SGHVS and CDR2 FQNEAQ. This chain's CDR3 is CASSPAGTAFSTDTQYF. The DNA for the CDR3 is TGTGCCAGCAGCCCGGCCGGGACAGCTTTTTCCACAGATACGCAGTATTTT.

The chain joins TRBV5-6 to TRBJ2-1; TRBD1 agrees at 9 bases. The CDR3 runs to 15 residues. Trimming took 3 bases from V and 4 from J; bases not matched to a gene: 5. CDR1 is SGHDT and CDR2 is YYEEEE in the germline V gene. CDR3 in amino acids: CASSWAGQGYNEQFF. As DNA, the CDR3 is TGTGCCAGCAGCTGGGCGGGACAGGGATACAATGAGCAGTTCTTC. Together with reference TRBV5-6 and TRBJ2-1, the CDR3 gives the full variable domain: DAGVTQSPTHLIKTRGQQVTLRCSPKSGHDTVSWYQQALGQGPQFIFQYYEEEERQRGNFPDRFSGHQFPNYSSELNVNALLLGDSALYLCASSWAGQGYNEQFFGPGTRLTVL.

This clone occurred once. Germline is not matched at one junction end, which may reflect a read error. The chain carries TRBV7-2 and TRBJ1-1; tentatively, D is TRBD1 (6 bases). CDR1 and CDR2 from the germline V gene are SGHTA and FQGNSA. This CDR3 is 14 amino acids long. CDR3 region: CASTLGGTSPEAFF. The DNA of the CDR3 is TGTGCCAGCACCTTAGGGGGGACAAGTCCTGAAGCTTTCTTT.